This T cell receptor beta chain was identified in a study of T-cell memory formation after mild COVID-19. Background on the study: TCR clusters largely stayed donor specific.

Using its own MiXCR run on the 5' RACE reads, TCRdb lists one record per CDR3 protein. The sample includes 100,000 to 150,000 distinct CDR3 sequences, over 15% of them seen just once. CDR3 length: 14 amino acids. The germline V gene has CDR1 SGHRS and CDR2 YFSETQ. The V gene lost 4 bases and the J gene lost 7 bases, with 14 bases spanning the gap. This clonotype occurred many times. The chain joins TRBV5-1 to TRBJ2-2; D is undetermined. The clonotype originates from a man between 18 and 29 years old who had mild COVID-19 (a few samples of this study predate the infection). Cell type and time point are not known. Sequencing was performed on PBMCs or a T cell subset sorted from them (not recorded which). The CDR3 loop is CASSTVEGYGELFF. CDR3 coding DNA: TGCGCCAGCAGCACTGTCGAAGGTTACGGGGAGCTGTTTTTT.